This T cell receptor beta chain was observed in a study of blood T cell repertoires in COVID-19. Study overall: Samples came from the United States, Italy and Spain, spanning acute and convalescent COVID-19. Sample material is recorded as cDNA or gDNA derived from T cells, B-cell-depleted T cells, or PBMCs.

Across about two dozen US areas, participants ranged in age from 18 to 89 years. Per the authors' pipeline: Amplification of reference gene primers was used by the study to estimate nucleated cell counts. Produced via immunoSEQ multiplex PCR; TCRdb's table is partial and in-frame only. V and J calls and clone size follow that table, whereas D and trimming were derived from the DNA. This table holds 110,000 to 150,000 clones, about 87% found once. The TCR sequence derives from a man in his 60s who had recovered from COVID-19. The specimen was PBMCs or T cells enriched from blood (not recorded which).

The CDR3 sequence: CASSAGGRDYEQYF. Written as DNA, the CDR3 is TGTGCCAGCAGTGCTGGAGGGAGGGACTACGAGCAGTACTTC. This chain uses TRBV2 with TRBJ2-7, with 7 nucleotides matching TRBD2. Unmatched junction bases numbered 6, after V lost 4 bases and J lost 3 bases. Germline V gene data show CDR1 as SNHLY and CDR2 as FYNNEI. This CDR3 is 14 amino acids long.